The present TCR beta chain was sequenced within a study of a mutant IDH1 vaccine in newly diagnosed glioma. Study details: Radiotherapy alone preceded vaccination by 4-6 weeks; alternatively, vaccination started with temozolomide cycles.

The ends were cut back, 4 bases at V and 3 bases at J, with 7 bases in the middle. Per germline, CDR1 SGHDT and CDR2 YYEEEE. CDR3 length equals 12 residues. This clone appeared once. Its antigen is as yet unknown. Stated time point: week 35, safety follow-up. Topical imiquimod accompanied each vaccine dose, which consisted of 300 ug of mutant IDH1 20-mer peptide. Data came from immunoSEQ multiplex PCR; TCRdb stores just in-frame clones and leaves some out. The sample includes 26,000 or so clones, over 80% of them seen just once. Whole-study findings and limits: Variations in leading peripheral T cell clonotypes appeared to have no connection with pseudoprogression.

The chain uses TRBV5-6 and TRBJ1-2; maybe TRBD1 (5 bases). The sample here was PBMCs, taken from a glioma patient whose treatment included an IDH1 peptide vaccine. This sequence was found in a man aged 25 to 40 with glioma. CDR3 sequence (DNA): TGTGCCAGCAGCCCACAGGACTATGGCTACACCTTC. Its protein product is CASSPQDYGYTF.